This passage covers 29 T cell receptor beta chains from one sample sequenced in a study of blood T cell repertoires in COVID-19. The assay was immunoSEQ multiplex PCR, and TCRdb's table has in-frame clones only and misses some. The sample records approximately 60,000 clones, almost 85% being singletons. The sequencing input was peripheral blood. Receptor source: an elderly woman with acute or convalescent COVID-19.

The chain combines TRBV19 with TRBJ2-7; TRBD2 aligns across 13 bases. This CDR3 comprises 17 residues. CDR1 is LNHDA, CDR2 SQIVND, per germline (reference sequence). V trimming: 3 bases; J trimming: 7 bases; junction bases outside the gene matches: 12. In nucleotides, the CDR3 is TGTGCCAGTAGTATGGGACTACTAGCGGGAGGGCCCCAGGAGCAGTACTTC. Its protein is CASSMGLLAGGPQEQYF.

The rearrangement uses TRBV10-2 and TRBJ2-7; no clear D gene. V was trimmed by 3 bases and J by 2 bases, leaving 11 bases between them. Germline V CDR1 and CDR2: WSHSY, SAAADI. The CDR3 contains 14 residues. The CDR3 region is CASSDSVNPYEQYF. In DNA, the CDR3 is TGCGCCAGCAGTGATTCGGTGAACCCCTACGAGCAGTACTTC.

The CDR3 nucleotides are TGTGCCAGTAGCCAACAGGGAAACTATGGCTACACCTTC. Amino acid sequence: CASSQQGNYGYTF. The chain is built from TRBV19 and TRBJ1-2, with a tentative D call TRBD1 (6 bases). The germline V gene encodes CDR1 LNHDA and CDR2 SQIVND (reference sequence). CDR3 size: 13 residues. Trimming cost V 6 bases and J 2 bases, with 10 bases left between them.

Points on this clone: A junction end diverges from the germline sequence, so it may reflect a read error. The chain is built from TRBV6-1 and TRBJ1-1; possible D gene TRBD1, 5 bases. The CDR3 sequence is 14 residues long. Germline V gene lookup returns CDR1 MNHNS and CDR2 SASEGT. The CDR3 loop is CASREAGAKVEAFF. CDR3 DNA: TGTGCCAGCAGGGAAGCTGGGGCTAAAGTTGAAGCTTTCTTT.

This clone is labeled as medium-sized. Compared with germline, one end of the junction differs, possibly owing to a read error. The chain couples TRBV10-1 to TRBJ1-6; D remains ambiguous. Germline V lookup: CDR1 WNHNN, CDR2 SYGVQD (reference sequence). The CDR3 runs to 13 residues. CDR3 bases: TGCGCCAGTAGTGGGCAGTTGAATTCACCCCTCCACTTT. It yields the protein CASSGQLNSPLHF.

Note on this clone: The conserved phenylalanine or tryptophan normally closing the CDR3 is absent here, so this likely arose from a read error. Because the CDR3's place on the DNA is in doubt, the DNA is left out and the CDR3 is given as listed by TCRdb. The rearrangement links TRBV9 to TRBJ1-6. The germline gives CDR1 SGDLS, CDR2 YYNGEE. A total of 11 residues make up the CDR3, ends included. CDR3 protein: CASSVADAAPP.

CDR3 in amino acids: CASSESGFSPLHF. The CDR3 bases are TGCGCCAGCAGTGAGTCCGGGTTCTCACCCCTCCACTTT. The chain links TRBV10-1 to TRBJ1-6; D is undetermined. Germline V gives CDR1 WNHNN, CDR2 SYGVQD (reference sequence). Trimming took 0 bases from V and 10 from J, leaving 7 bases between them. The CDR3 loop spans 13 amino acids.

The chain has TRBV10-2 and TRBJ2-7; 11 bases align to TRBD2. The ends lost 4 bases at V and 6 bases at J; junction bases unmatched: 11. Germline V gene data show CDR1 as WSHSY and CDR2 as SAAADI. This CDR3 region has 16 residues. The CDR3 reads CASSGSPSGGPTEQYF. CDR3 nucleotides: TGCGCCAGCAGTGGGAGCCCTAGCGGGGGGCCGACCGAGCAGTACTTC.

The V call is TRBV5-1, the J call TRBJ2-7; tentative D call: TRBD2 (6 bases). From germline, CDR1 is SGHRS and CDR2 YFSETQ. CDR3 length: 14 residues. Between the trimmed V and J ends, which lost 0 bases and 1 base, there was a span of 8 bases. The CDR3 is CASSLAGTSYEQYF. The CDR3 region has the DNA TGCGCCAGCAGCTTGGCAGGGACTTCCTACGAGCAGTACTTC. Variable domain in full (rest from reference TRBV5-1 and TRBJ2-7): KAGVTQTPRYLIKTRGQQVTLSCSPISGHRSVSWYQQTPGQGLQFLFEYFSETQRNKGNFPGRFSGRQFSNSRSEMNVSTLELGDSALYLCASSLAGTSYEQYFGPGTRLTVT.

The V and J genes are TRBV3-1 (or the pseudogene TRBV3-2) and TRBJ2-7, with 7 bases matching TRBD2. CDR1 and CDR2 from the germline V gene are LGHDT and YNNKEL (reference sequence). Unmatched junction bases numbered 3, after V lost 2 bases and J lost 2 bases. The CDR3 consists of 14 residues. The CDR3, as DNA: TGTGCCAGCAGCCAAAGAAGCGGGACCTACGAGCAGTACTTC. This gives the protein CASSQRSGTYEQYF.

Comments on this clone: Relative to the germline gene, one junction end is altered; a read error may explain this. V usage is TRBV6-5 and J usage is TRBJ1-4; tentative D call: TRBD1 (5 bases). Germline CDR1 reads MNHEY; CDR2 reads SVGAGI. The CDR3 has 15 residues. The CDR3 region is CASSYWGQTNEKLFF. CDR3 nucleotide sequence: TGTGCCAGCAGCTACTGGGGCCAGACTAATGAAAAACTGTTTTTT.

In nucleotides, the CDR3 is TGCAGCGTTGAGTTTCGGGGGGACGGGACAGATACGCAGTATTTT. Its protein product is CSVEFRGDGTDTQYF. This chain links TRBV29-1 with TRBJ2-3, with 7 bases lining up with TRBD2. CDR3 length equals 15 residues. The V gene's germline CDR1 is SQVTM and CDR2 ANQGSEA. V dropped 3 bases and J dropped 3; count of bases not matched to a gene: 9.

CDR3 sequence: CASTSNTEAFF. CDR3 nucleotide sequence: TGTGCCAGCACCTCGAACACTGAAGCTTTCTTT. The chain employs TRBV6-5 and TRBJ1-1; no clear D gene. CDR1 is MNHEY and CDR2 is SVGAGI in the germline V gene. This CDR3 contains 11 residues. V was cut by 7 bases and J by 1 base, with 4 bases left in between.

V and J are TRBV4-1 and TRBJ2-7; 7 bases fit TRBD1. Germline CDR1 and CDR2: MGHRA and YSYEKL. The junction had 4 bases not matched to a gene; V was cut back by 2 bases and J by 0 bases. The CDR3 runs to 15 residues. Written as DNA, the CDR3 is TGCGCCAGCAGCCAACATGGGACAGACTCCTACGAGCAGTACTTC. It encodes CASSQHGTDSYEQYF.

The V call is TRBV2, the J call TRBJ1-4, with 7 bases that match TRBD1. The ends lost 6 bases at V and 3 bases at J; junction bases unmatched: 10. From germline, CDR1 is SNHLY and CDR2 FYNNEI. The CDR3 sequence is 16 residues long. The CDR3 is CASSPGQALPNEKLFF. In DNA, the CDR3 is TGTGCCAGCAGCCCAGGACAGGCGTTACCTAATGAAAAACTGTTTTTT.

The chain recombines TRBV18 with TRBJ2-1; TRBD2 matches 9 bases. V shed 3 bases, J shed 3 bases, and the junction held 9 bases outside the gene matches. The CDR3 runs 17 residues. Germline-derived CDR1 and CDR2 are KGHSH and LQKENI. The CDR3 sequence is CASSPPGLASFYNEQFF. CDR3 nucleotide sequence: TGTGCCAGCTCACCCCCGGGACTAGCTTCCTTCTACAATGAGCAGTTCTTC.

The chain has TRBV7-9 and TRBJ2-5; D unclear. CDR1 and CDR2 from the germline V gene are SEHNR and FQNEAQ (reference sequence). The CDR3 has 14 residues. Trimming left V 3 bases short and J 4 bases short, with 12 bases between. The CDR3 nucleotides are TGTGCCAGCAGCTTCGGCCAGGCCCCAGAGACCCAGTACTTC. Protein product: CASSFGQAPETQYF. Drawing the rest from reference TRBV7-9 and TRBJ2-5, the complete variable domain is DTGVSQNPRHKITKRGQNVTFRCDPISEHNRLYWYRQTLGQGPEFLTYFQNEAQLEKSRLLSDRFSAERPKGSFSTLEIQRTEQGDSAMYLCASSFGQAPETQYFGPGTRLLVL.

The genes are TRBV5-4 and TRBJ2-2; TRBD2 agrees at 7 bases. Germline trimming cut 0 bases from V and 4 bases from J; bases unmatched to any gene: 6. This CDR3 contains 16 residues. The germline V gene encodes CDR1 SGHNT and CDR2 YYREEE (reference sequence). The DNA for the CDR3 is TGTGCCAGCAGCTTGGGGGGAGGCGGGGGCACCGGGGAGCTGTTTTTT. It translates to CASSLGGGGGTGELFF.

As to this clone: One junction end disagrees with the germline gene, perhaps due to a read error. This chain connects TRBV5-5 to TRBJ1-1; 7 bases line up with TRBD1. Germline CDR1 and CDR2: SGHKS and YYEKEE (reference sequence). CDR3 length equals 13 residues. CDR3 sequence reads: CASSRQGNTETFF. CDR3 DNA: TGTGCCAGCAGCCGACAGGGAAACACTGAAACTTTCTTT.

The rearrangement links TRBV9 to TRBJ2-3; D is undetermined. V lost 4 bases and J lost 0, with 12 bases in between. The CDR3 has 15 residues. Germline CDR1 is SGDLS and CDR2 is YYNGEE. The CDR3 DNA is TGTGCCAGCAGCCCCGGTTACAGTAGCACAGATACGCAGTATTTT. Translation gives CASSPGYSSTDTQYF.

The chain couples TRBV3-1 (or the pseudogene TRBV3-2) to TRBJ2-3; the D gene is possibly TRBD2 (6 bases). V was clipped by 1 base and J by 4 bases, with 12 bases between them. The CDR3 spans 15 residues. Germline CDR1 is LGHDT and CDR2 is YNNKEL (reference sequence). The CDR3 region has the DNA TGTGCCAGCAGCCAAGGGAGGGTCCTATCAGATACGCAGTATTTT. Translated, it gives CASSQGRVLSDTQYF.

CDR3 DNA: TGTGCCAGCAGCCAAGAAGGCGGTACCCCCTACGAGCAGTACTTC. Amino acid sequence: CASSQEGGTPYEQYF. This chain links TRBV3-1 (or the pseudogene TRBV3-2) with TRBJ2-7; D remains unclear. The CDR3 loop spans 15 amino acids. V was trimmed by 0 bases and J by 2 bases, leaving 11 bases between them. CDR1 and CDR2 from the germline V gene are LGHDT and YNNKEL (reference sequence).

The sample holds a few counts of this clone. The gene calls are TRBV3-1 (or the pseudogene TRBV3-2) and TRBJ1-2; TRBD1 aligns across 7 bases. This CDR3 has 14 amino acids. V gave up 1 base and J gave up 8 bases; unmatched junction bases: 7. The germline V gene encodes CDR1 LGHDT and CDR2 YNNKEL (reference sequence). This chain's CDR3 is CASSQGSGGKGYTF. DNA for the CDR3: TGTGCCAGCAGCCAAGGCTCAGGGGGAAAAGGCTACACCTTC.

The chain's CDR3 is CASTPRSTSRVEFF. CDR3 nucleotides: TGTGCCAGCACCCCCCGATCGACTAGCCGCGTGGAGTTCTTC. The genes are TRBV9 and TRBJ2-1, with 7 nucleotides matching TRBD2. The CDR3 spans 14 residues. V dropped 6 bases and J dropped 14; count of bases not matched to a gene: 17. CDR1 and CDR2 from the germline V gene are SGDLS and YYNGEE.

The chain employs TRBV6-5 and TRBJ2-1, with TRBD2 matching 11 bases. Germline trimming cut 4 bases from V and 3 bases from J; bases unmatched to any gene: 2. CDR1 is MNHEY and CDR2 is SVGAGI in the germline V gene. The CDR3 has 15 amino acids. The CDR3 bases are TGTGCCAGCAGTTTCGGGACTAGCGGCTACAATGAGCAGTTCTTC. Encoded protein: CASSFGTSGYNEQFF.

This CDR3 reads CASSDQGEKLFF. The CDR3 DNA reads as TGTGCCAGCAGTGACCAGGGGGAAAAACTGTTTTTT. The chain is built from TRBV25-1 and TRBJ1-4; perhaps TRBD1 as D (6 bases). The germline gives CDR1 MGHDK, CDR2 SYGVNS. V gave up 3 bases and J gave up 8 bases, with 7 bases separating them. This CDR3 comprises 12 residues.

This clone was recorded once. This rearrangement joins TRBV12-5 to TRBJ2-7; D is unclear. CDR1 is LGHNT and CDR2 is FRNRAP in the germline V gene. This CDR3 comprises 11 residues. V lost 3 bases to trimming and J lost 6 bases, with 6 bases between them. In DNA, the CDR3 is TGTGCTAGTGGTTTTCGAGGCGAGCAGTACTTC. The encoded protein is CASGFRGEQYF.

The chain couples TRBV5-1 to TRBJ1-4; D is unresolved. Germline-derived CDR1 and CDR2 are SGHRS and YFSETQ. Deletions cut 4 bases from V and 4 bases from J, with 11 bases between. The CDR3 is 14 residues long. The CDR3 here is CASSISRSNEKLFF. The CDR3 coding sequence is TGCGCCAGCAGCATCTCCCGGAGTAATGAAAAACTGTTTTTT. Full variable domain (outside the CDR3, taken from reference TRBV5-1 and TRBJ1-4): KAGVTQTPRYLIKTRGQQVTLSCSPISGHRSVSWYQQTPGQGLQFLFEYFSETQRNKGNFPGRFSGRQFSNSRSEMNVSTLELGDSALYLCASSISRSNEKLFFGSGTQLSVL.

This clone was counted a few times. This chain links TRBV7-9 with TRBJ2-7; tentative D call: TRBD1 (7 bases). Germline values: CDR1 SEHNR, CDR2 FQNEAQ (reference sequence). Trimming pared 5 bases from V and 3 bases from J, leaving 23 bases between. This CDR3 is built from 17 residues. The CDR3 sequence: CASSGRDSLGPSYEQYF. The CDR3 nucleotides read TGTGCCAGCAGCGGGCGGGACAGTCTGGGGCCTAGCTACGAGCAGTACTTC.